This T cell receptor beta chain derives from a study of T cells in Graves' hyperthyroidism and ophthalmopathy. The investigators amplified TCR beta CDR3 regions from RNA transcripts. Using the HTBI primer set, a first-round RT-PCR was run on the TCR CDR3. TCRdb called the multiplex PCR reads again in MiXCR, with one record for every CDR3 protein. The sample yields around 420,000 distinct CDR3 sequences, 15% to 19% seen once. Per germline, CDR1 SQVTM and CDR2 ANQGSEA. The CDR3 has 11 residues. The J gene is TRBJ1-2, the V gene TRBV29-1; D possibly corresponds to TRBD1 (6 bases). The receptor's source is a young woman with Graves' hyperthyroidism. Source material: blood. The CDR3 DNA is TGCACCTTCGACAGGAACTATGGCTACACCTTC. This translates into CTFDRNYGYTF.